This T cell receptor beta chain came from a study of long-term antiretroviral therapy in people with HIV. Study-level findings and limits: Following ART, diversity rose but still fell short of transplant donor controls. The clones with expansion before ART were dominant in the repertoire at all time points.

V lost 0 bases to trimming and J lost 3 bases; unmatched junction nucleotides: 3. Looked up from germline, CDR1 is SGHNT and CDR2 is YYREEE (reference sequence). This CDR3 is 15 amino acids long. Sequencing used immunoSEQ v3.0 at survey level. Clones were sequenced by immunoSEQ multiplex PCR, and TCRdb holds only the in-frame ones, with some missing. Here the sample spans 48,000 or so clones, under 90% being singletons. Points on this clone: No antigen is known for it.

Source: unsorted PBMCs, taken 0.8 years after starting antiretroviral therapy. The TCR sequence derives from a woman under 30 with HIV. V gene TRBV5-4 combines with J gene TRBJ2-7, with 10 nucleotides matching TRBD2. As DNA, the CDR3 is TGTGCCAGCAGCTTGGAGTCTAGCGGGAGCTACGAGCAGTACTTC. It encodes CASSLESSGSYEQYF. The entire variable domain, with the rest obtained from reference TRBV5-4 and TRBJ2-7, is as follows: ETGVTQSPTHLIKTRGQQVTLRCSSQSGHNTVSWYQQALGQGPQFIFQYYREEENGRGNFPPRFSGLQFPNYSSELNVNALELDDSALYLCASSLESSGSYEQYFGPGTRLTVT.